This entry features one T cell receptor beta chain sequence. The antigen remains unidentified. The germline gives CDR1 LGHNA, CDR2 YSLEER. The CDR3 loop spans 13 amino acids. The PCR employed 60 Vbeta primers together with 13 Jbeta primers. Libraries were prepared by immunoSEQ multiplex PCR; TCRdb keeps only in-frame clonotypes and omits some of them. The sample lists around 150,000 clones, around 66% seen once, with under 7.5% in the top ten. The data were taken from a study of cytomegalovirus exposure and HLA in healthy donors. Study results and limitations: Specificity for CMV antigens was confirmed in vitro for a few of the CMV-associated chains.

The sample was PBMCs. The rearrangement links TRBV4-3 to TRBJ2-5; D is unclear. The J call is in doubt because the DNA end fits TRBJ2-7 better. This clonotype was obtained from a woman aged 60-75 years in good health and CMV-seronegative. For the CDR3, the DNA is TGCGCCAGCAGCCAAGTTCCGAGTTACGAGCAGTACTTC. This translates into CASSQVPSYEQYF.